Listed below are T cell receptor beta chains from one sample, sequenced in a study of cytomegalovirus exposure and HLA in healthy donors. Sequencing was performed with immunoSEQ multiplex PCR; in TCRdb, only in-frame clones are kept and a portion is missing. The sample consists of 120,000 or so clones, roughly 74% of them appearing once. The material sequenced was PBMCs. The receptors stem from a woman between 50 and 59 years old in good health and CMV-seropositive. CDR3s include the opening cysteine and the closing phenylalanine or tryptophan.

v_gene,j_gene,CDR3aa
TRBV11-3,TRBJ2-2,CASSYRAGNIGELFF
TRBV11-2,TRBJ2-1,CASSFGTEYNEQFF
TRBV27,TRBJ2-5,CASSSHGGRETQYF
TRBV7-6,TRBJ1-4,CASSLQGFNEKLFF
TRBV6-5,TRBJ1-1,CASRKTGNTEAFF
TRBV9,TRBJ2-7,CASSVDYSPYEQYF
TRBV2,TRBJ2-7,CASSGLASDSYEQYF
TRBV2,TRBJ1-4,CASSEETGGQEYF
TRBV27,TRBJ2-1,CASSTLGGAEGEQFF
TRBV4-1,TRBJ2-4,CASNPQGVGNIQYF
TRBV27,TRBJ1-4,CASSWSGGSPNEKLFF
TRBV5-1,TRBJ2-5,CASSLDRWETQYF
TRBV19,TRBJ1-4,CASSMGRPGANEKLFF
TRBV9,TRBJ1-1,CASSVGQDPTAEAFF
TRBV5-1,TRBJ2-3,CASSLTPGLAGPTDTQYF
TRBV11-2,TRBJ1-1,CASSQGSTEAFF
TRBV19,TRBJ1-1,CASSTLTENTEAFF
TRBV6-4,TRBJ1-5,CASSSQVNQPQHF
TRBV7-9,TRBJ2-5,CASSRGFGVQETQYF
TRBV27,TRBJ1-1,CASSFALGNTEAFF
TRBV4-3,TRBJ2-1,CASSQEEGLGHEQFF
TRBV20-1,TRBJ2-4,CSASLGTVWYF
TRBV6-1,TRBJ2-1,CASSEEGLGGNEQFF
TRBV10-3,TRBJ2-1,CAISWDRGNEQFF
TRBV18,TRBJ2-7,CASSPNGPAGEQYF
TRBV10-3,TRBJ2-7,CATDSLGSGEQYF
TRBV30,TRBJ1-5,CAWSVDPGNQPQHF
TRBV5-4,TRBJ2-7,CASSLRDYEQYF
TRBV7-9,TRBJ1-2,CASSTRRGYTF
TRBV11-2,TRBJ2-5,CASRETGGKTQYF
TRBV6-5,TRBJ2-2,CASSLTQGSGELFF
TRBV30,TRBJ2-1,CASLPSGGTRNEQFF
TRBV15,TRBJ2-5,CATSSLAGGSKETQYF
TRBV7-2,TRBJ2-1,CASSLQTSGASYNEQFF
TRBV9,TRBJ2-7,CASTRTGSSYEQYF
TRBV4-2,TRBJ2-1,CASSEAGGDNEQFF
TRBV27,TRBJ1-6,CASSFGTGNSPLHF
TRBV30,TRBJ2-7,CAWSGGGYEQYF
TRBV11-2,TRBJ2-3,CASSFPGSSTDTQYF
TRBV13,TRBJ2-3,CASSSRLAGGPDTQYF
TRBV7-2,TRBJ2-7,CASSAVSSTREQYF